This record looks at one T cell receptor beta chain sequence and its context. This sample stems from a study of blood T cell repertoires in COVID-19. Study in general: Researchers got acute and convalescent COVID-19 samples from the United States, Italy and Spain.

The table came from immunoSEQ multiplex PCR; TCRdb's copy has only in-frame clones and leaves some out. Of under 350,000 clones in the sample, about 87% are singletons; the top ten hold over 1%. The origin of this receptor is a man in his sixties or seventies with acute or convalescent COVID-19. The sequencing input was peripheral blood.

The CDR3 loop is CSVSGVGGTDTQYF. CDR3 DNA sequence: TGCAGCGTCTCAGGGGTCGGGGGCACAGATACGCAGTATTTT. The rearrangement uses TRBV29-1 and TRBJ2-3, with D possibly being TRBD1 (6 bases). The CDR3 totals 14 residues. CDR1 and CDR2 from the germline V gene are SQVTM and ANQGSEA. V was cut by 6 bases and J by 1 base, with 14 bases left in between.